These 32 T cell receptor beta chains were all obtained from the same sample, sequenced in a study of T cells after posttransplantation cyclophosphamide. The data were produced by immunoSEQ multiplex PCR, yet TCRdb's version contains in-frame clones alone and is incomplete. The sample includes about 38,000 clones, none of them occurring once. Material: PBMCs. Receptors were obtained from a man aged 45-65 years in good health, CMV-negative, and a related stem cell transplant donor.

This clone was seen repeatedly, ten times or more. The CDR3 nucleotides read TGTGCCAGCAGTTCCAGTAACACCGGGGAGCTGTTTTTT. This encodes CASSSSNTGELFF. This chain links TRBV7-3 with TRBJ2-2; D ambiguous. In germline, CDR1 is SGHTA, CDR2 FQGTGA. V was clipped by 6 bases and J by 2 bases, with 7 bases between them. The CDR3 extends over 13 amino acids.

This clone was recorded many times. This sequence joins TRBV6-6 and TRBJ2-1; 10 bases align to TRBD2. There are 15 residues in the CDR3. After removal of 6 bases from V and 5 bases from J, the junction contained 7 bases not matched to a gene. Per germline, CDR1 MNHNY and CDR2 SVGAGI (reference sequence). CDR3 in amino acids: CASSRASGSHNEQFF. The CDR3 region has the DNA TGTGCCAGCAGCCGCGCTAGCGGGAGCCACAATGAGCAGTTCTTC.

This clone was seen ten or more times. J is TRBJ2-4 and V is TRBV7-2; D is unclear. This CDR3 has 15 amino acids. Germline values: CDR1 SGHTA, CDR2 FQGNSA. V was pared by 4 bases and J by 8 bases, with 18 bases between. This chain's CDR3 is CASSSSSTQSHIQYF. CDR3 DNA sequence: TGTGCCAGCAGCTCTTCATCGACACAATCGCACATTCAGTACTTC.

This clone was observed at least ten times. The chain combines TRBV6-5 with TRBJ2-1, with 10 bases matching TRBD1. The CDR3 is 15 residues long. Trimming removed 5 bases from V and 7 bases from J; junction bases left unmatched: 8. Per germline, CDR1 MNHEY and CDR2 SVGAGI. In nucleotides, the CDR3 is TGTGCCAGCAGTGGGGGACAGGGGCTTTCAAATGAGCAGTTCTTC. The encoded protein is CASSGGQGLSNEQFF.

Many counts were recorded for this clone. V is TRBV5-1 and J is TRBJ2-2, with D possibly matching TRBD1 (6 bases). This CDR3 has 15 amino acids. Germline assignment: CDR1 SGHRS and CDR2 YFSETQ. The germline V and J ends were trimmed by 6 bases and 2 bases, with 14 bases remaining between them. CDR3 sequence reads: CASTWTATNTGELFF. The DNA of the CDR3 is TGCGCCAGCACCTGGACAGCGACTAACACCGGGGAGCTGTTTTTT.

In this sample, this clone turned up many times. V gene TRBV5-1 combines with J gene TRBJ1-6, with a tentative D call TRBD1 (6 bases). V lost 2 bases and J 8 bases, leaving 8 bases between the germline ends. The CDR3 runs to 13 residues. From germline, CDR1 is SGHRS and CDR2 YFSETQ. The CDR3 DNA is TGCGCCAGCAGCTTAGCAGGGGATTCACCCCTCCACTTT. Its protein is CASSLAGDSPLHF.

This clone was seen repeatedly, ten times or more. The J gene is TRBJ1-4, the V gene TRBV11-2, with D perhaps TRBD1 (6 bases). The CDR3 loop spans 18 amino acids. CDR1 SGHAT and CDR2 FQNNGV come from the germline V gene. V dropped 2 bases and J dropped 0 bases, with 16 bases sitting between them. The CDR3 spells CASSLWYRENATNEKLFF. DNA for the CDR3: TGTGCCAGCAGCTTATGGTACAGGGAGAATGCAACTAATGAAAAACTGTTTTTT.

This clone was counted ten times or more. As DNA, the CDR3 is TGTGCCAGCTCACCGAACAGGGGGCTTGTGGGCTACGAGCAGTACTTC. Translated, it gives CASSPNRGLVGYEQYF. V gene TRBV18 combines with J gene TRBJ2-7, with 9 positions matching TRBD1. CDR1 and CDR2 from the germline V gene are KGHSH and LQKENI. The CDR3 is 16 amino acids. V lost 3 bases, J lost 3 bases, and 9 bases stayed unmatched.

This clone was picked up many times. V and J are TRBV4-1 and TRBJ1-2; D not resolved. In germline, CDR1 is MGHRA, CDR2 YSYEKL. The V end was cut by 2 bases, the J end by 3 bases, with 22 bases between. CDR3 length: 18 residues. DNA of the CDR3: TGCGCCAGCAGCCAATCTGTGGTGGGCAGACAAGTATACTATGGCTACACCTTC. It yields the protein CASSQSVVGRQVYYGYTF.

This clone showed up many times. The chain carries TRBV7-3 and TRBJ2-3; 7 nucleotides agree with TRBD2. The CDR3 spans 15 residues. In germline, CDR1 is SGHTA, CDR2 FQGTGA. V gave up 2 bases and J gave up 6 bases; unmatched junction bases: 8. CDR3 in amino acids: CASSLLAGPWDTQYF. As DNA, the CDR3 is TGTGCCAGCAGCTTATTAGCGGGCCCCTGGGATACGCAGTATTTT.

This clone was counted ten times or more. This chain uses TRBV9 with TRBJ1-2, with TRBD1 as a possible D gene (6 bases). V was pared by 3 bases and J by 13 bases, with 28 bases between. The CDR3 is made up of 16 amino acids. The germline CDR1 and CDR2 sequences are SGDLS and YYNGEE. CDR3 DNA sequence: TGTGCCAGCAGCGCCCCCCTTTGGAAGGGGGACCTGTTGCGCACCTTC. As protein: CASSAPLWKGDLLRTF. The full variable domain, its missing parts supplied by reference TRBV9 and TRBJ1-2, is DSGVTQTPKHLITATGQRVTLRCSPRSGDLSVYWYQQSLDQGLQFLIQYYNGEERAKGNILERFSAQQFPDLHSELNLSSLELGDSALYFCASSAPLWKGDLLRTFGSGTRLTVV.

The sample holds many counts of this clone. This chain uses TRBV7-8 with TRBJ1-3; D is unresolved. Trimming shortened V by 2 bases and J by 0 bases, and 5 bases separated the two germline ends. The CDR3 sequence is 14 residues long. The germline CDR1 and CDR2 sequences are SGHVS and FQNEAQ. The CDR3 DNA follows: TGTGCCAGCAGCTTACAGATCTCTGGAAACACCATATATTTT. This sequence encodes CASSLQISGNTIYF.

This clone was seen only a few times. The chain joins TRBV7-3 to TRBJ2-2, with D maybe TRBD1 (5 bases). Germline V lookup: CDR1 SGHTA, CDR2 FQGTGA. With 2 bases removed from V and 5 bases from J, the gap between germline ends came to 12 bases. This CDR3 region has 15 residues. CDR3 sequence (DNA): TGTGCCAGCAGCTTAGGAAGTGCAGGGACCGGGGAGCTGTTTTTT. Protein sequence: CASSLGSAGTGELFF.

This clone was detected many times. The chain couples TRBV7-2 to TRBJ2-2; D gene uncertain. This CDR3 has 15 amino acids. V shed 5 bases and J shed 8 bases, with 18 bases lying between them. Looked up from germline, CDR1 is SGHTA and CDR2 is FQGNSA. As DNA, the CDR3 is TGTGCCAGCAGCCCCTCCCGAGGCGAATGGGGGGAGCTGTTTTTT. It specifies CASSPSRGEWGELFF.

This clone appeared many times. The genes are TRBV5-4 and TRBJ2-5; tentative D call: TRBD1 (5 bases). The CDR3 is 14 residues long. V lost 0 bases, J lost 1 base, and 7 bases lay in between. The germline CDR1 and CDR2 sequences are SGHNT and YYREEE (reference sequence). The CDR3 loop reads CASSLVQAQETQYF. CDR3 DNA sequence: TGTGCCAGCAGCTTGGTACAGGCCCAAGAGACCCAGTACTTC.

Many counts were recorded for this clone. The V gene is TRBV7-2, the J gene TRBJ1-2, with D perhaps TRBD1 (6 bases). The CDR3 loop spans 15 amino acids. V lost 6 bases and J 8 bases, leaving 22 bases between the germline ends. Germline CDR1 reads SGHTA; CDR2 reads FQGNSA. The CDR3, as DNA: TGTGCCAGCAGTTCACAGGGAGAGGGGTCGTCCGGCTACACCTTC. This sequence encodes CASSSQGEGSSGYTF.

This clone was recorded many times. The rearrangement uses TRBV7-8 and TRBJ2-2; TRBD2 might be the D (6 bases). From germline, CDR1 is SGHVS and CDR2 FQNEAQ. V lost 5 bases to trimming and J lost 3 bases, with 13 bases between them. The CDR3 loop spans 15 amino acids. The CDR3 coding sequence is TGTGCCAGCAGCCCCAGGGACTCCTACACCGGGGAGCTGTTTTTT. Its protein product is CASSPRDSYTGELFF.

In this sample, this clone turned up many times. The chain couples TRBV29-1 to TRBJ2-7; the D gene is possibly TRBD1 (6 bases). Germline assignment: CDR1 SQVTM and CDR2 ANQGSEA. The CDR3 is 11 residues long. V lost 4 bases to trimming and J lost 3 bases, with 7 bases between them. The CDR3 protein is CSVGDNYEQYF. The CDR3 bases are TGCAGCGTTGGGGACAACTACGAGCAGTACTTC.

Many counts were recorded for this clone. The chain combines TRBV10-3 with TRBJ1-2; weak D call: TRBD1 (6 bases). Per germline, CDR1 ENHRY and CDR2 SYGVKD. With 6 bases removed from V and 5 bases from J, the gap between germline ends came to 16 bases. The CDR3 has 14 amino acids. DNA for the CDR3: TGTGCCATCAGCCGACAGACAGGAAGATATGGCTACACCTTC. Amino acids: CAISRQTGRYGYTF.

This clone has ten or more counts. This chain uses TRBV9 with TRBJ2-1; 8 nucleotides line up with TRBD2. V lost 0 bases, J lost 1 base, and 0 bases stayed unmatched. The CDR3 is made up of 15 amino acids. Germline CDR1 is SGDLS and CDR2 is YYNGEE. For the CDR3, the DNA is TGTGCCAGCAGCGTAGGACTAGCGTCCTACAATGAGCAGTTCTTC. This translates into CASSVGLASYNEQFF.

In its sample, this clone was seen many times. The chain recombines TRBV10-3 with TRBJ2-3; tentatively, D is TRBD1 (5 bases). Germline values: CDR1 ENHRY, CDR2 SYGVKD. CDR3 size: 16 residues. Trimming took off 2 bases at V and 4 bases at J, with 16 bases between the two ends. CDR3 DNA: TGTGCCATCAGTGAGCCCCATTCGGGCAGGGCAGATACGCAGTATTTT. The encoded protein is CAISEPHSGRADTQYF.

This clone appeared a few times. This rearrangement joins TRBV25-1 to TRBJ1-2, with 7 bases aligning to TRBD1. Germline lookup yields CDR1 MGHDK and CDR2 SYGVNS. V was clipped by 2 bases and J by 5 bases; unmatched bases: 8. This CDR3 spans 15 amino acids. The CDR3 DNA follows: TGTGCCAGCAGTGAAGAACGACAGGGAGGTTATGGCTACACCTTC. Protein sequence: CASSEERQGGYGYTF.

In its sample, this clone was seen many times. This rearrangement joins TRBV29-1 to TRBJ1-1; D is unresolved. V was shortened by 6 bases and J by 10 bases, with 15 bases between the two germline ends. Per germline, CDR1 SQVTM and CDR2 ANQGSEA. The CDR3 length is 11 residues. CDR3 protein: CSVELLGRAFF. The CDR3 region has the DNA TGCAGCGTGGAATTGTTGGGGAGAGCTTTCTTT. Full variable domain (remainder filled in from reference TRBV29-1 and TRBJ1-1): SAVISQKPSRDICQRGTSLTIQCQVDSQVTMMFWYRQQPGQSLTLIATANQGSEATYESGFVIDKFPISRPNLTFSTLTVSNMSPEDSSIYLCSVELLGRAFFGQGTRLTVV.

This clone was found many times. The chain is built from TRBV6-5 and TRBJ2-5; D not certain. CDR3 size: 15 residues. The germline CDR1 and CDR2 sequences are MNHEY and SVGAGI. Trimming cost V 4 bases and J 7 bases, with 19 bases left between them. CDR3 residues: CASSSAHTKLGTQYF. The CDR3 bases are TGTGCCAGCAGTTCAGCACACACTAAACTGGGGACCCAGTACTTC.

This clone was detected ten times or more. The CDR3 protein is CAWSVGILAGEQYF. The CDR3 region has the DNA TGTGCCTGGAGTGTGGGAATACTAGCGGGGGAGCAGTACTTC. The chain has TRBV30 and TRBJ2-7, with 10 nucleotides matching TRBD2. Germline-derived CDR1 and CDR2 are GTSNPN and SVGIG (reference sequence). J was trimmed by 7 bases and V by 0 bases; bases with no gene match: 6. The CDR3 is made up of 14 amino acids.

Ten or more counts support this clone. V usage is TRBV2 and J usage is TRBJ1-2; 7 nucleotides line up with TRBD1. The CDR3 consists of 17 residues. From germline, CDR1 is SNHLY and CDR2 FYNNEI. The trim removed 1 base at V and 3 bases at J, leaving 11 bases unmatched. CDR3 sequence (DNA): TGTGCCAGCAGTGAAGGACGGGCAGGGGGAGTGGACTATGGCTACACCTTC. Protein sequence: CASSEGRAGGVDYGYTF. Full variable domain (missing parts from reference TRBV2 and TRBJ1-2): EPEVTQTPSHQVTQMGQEVILRCVPISNHLYFYWYRQILGQKVEFLVSFYNNEISEKSEIFDDQFSVERPDGSNFTLKIRSTKLEDSAMYFCASSEGRAGGVDYGYTFGSGTRLTVV.

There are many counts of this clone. CDR3: CASSLARQGRDTQYF. Written as DNA, the CDR3 is TGTGCCAGCAGCTTGGCCCGACAGGGTAGGGATACGCAGTATTTT. The gene calls are TRBV5-4 and TRBJ2-3, with 7 bases identical to TRBD1. The V gene end was trimmed by 0 bases and the J gene end by 6 bases; junction bases not matched to a gene: 7. Germline values: CDR1 SGHNT, CDR2 YYREEE (reference sequence). The CDR3 consists of 15 residues.

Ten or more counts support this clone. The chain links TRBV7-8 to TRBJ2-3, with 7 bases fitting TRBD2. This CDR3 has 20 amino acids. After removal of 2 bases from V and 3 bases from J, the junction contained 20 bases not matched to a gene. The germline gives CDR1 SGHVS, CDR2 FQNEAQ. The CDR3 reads CASSLHARGVSGRETDTQYF. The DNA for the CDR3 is TGTGCCAGCAGCTTACACGCCCGCGGGGTTAGCGGGCGGGAAACAGATACGCAGTATTTT.

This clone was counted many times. CDR3 sequence reads: CASSSQGGVNTEAFF. For the CDR3, the DNA is TGTGCCAGCAGCTCCCAAGGCGGAGTCAACACTGAAGCTTTCTTT. The chain joins TRBV7-9 to TRBJ1-1, with D unclear. The ends were cut back, 4 bases at V and 2 bases at J, with 14 bases in the middle. The CDR3 length is 15 residues. The germline gives CDR1 SEHNR, CDR2 FQNEAQ (reference sequence).

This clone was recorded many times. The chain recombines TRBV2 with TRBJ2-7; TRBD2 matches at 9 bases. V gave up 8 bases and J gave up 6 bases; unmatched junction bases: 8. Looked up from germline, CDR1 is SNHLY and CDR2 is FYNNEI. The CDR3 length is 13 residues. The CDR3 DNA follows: TGTGCCAGCGGCGGGCTAGCGGGGAGCGAGCAGTACTTC. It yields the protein CASGGLAGSEQYF.

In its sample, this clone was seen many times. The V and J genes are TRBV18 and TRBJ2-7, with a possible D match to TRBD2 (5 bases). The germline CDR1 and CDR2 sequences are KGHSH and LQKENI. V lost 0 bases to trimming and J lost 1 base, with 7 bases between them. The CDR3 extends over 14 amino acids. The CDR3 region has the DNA TGTGCCAGCTCACCACCGGCGGGTTCCTACGAGCAGTACTTC. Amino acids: CASSPPAGSYEQYF.

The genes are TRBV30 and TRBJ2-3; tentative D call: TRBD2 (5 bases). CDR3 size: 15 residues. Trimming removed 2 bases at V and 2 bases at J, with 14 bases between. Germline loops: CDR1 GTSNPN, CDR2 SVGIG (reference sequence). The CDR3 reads CAWSRGALDTDTQYF. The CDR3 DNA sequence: TGTGCCTGGAGTCGGGGAGCCCTGGACACAGATACGCAGTATTTT.